There are a few counts of the clone carrying this T cell receptor (beta chain). Its cognate antigen is unknown. The PCR contained 60 Vbeta and 13 Jbeta primers. Data came from immunoSEQ multiplex PCR; TCRdb stores just in-frame clones and leaves some out. This table holds 55,000 to 65,000 clones, 70% to 75% found once. The sample comes from a study of cytomegalovirus exposure and HLA in healthy donors. Study as a whole: Sequencing of some 200 million T cells in an earlier analysis found 100 million to 140 million unique TCR beta sequences. Study-wide points: Productive status was seen about 90% or about 30% of the time for most TCR beta V segments in an earlier analysis. A later look showed TCR association rates differing by HLA locus, highest for DRB1 and lowest for HLA-C.

CDR3 length equals 14 residues. The V end lost 6 bases, the J end lost 0 bases, and 11 bases lay between the germline ends. Germline V gene sequence: CDR1 LNHDA, CDR2 SQIVND (reference sequence). This receptor was obtained from a man aged 30 to 39 in good health and CMV-seropositive. The V and J genes are TRBV19 and TRBJ1-1; D perhaps matches TRBD1 (5 bases). The sample consisted of PBMCs. This chain's CDR3 is CASRAQVMNTEAFF. CDR3 DNA: TGTGCCAGTAGAGCACAGGTCATGAACACTGAAGCTTTCTTT.